This TCR beta chain was identified during a study of healthy donors' naive CD4 and CD8 T cells. General study points: Positive CDR3 charge linked to CD4+ cells, negative to CD8+ cells. About 13% of CD4/CD8 propensity variance appeared explained by V, J and CDR3 charge.

Starting from approximately 500 ng of total RNA, TCR libraries were made with linear amplification. TCRdb re-called the reads through MiXCR, storing one row per CDR3 protein. The sample yields about 180,000 distinct CDR3 sequences, 74% seen once. V trimming: 0 bases; J trimming: 3 bases; junction bases outside the gene matches: 1. There are 13 residues in the CDR3. The germline V gene encodes CDR1 GTSNPN and CDR2 SVGIG (reference sequence). This clonotype came up a few times. Its target is unknown. V gene TRBV30 combines with J gene TRBJ2-7, with 8 positions matching TRBD1. The TCR was taken from a pool of human donors in good health; the sample pools cells from several healthy donors. The sample taken for sequencing was naive CD4+ and CD8+ T cells sorted from blood, pooled from several donors. CDR3 nucleotides: TGTGCCTGGAGTGTAGGACAGGGCTACGAGCAGTACTTC. Protein product: CAWSVGQGYEQYF.